The rows below give T cell receptor beta chains drawn from one sample of a study of T cell clones after liver transplantation. The data were produced by immunoSEQ multiplex PCR, yet TCRdb's version contains in-frame clones alone and is incomplete. The repertoire holds under 55,000 clones, with 85% to 90% as singletons. The sequenced sample was CD8+ T cells from blood, obtained 12 months after liver transplant. These receptors came from a human patient who received a liver transplant. The T cells may partly be graft donor cells. The CDR3 runs from the conserved cysteine through the conserved F or W. Each record gives: D gene, clone size, V gene, J gene, CDR3 protein, CDR3 DNA. A D gene is named only where the DNA matches it firmly. Only some rows state a clone size, as once, few, many or a class for expanded clones.

>.|.|TRBV11-2|TRBJ2-7
CASSFPLGTYEQYF
TGTGCCAGCAGCTTCCCCCTAGGGACTTACGAGCAGTACTTC
>.|.|TRBV28|TRBJ1-2
CASSPKVRMGHYNYGYTF
TGTGCCAGCAGCCCGAAGGTTCGTATGGGACATTACAACTATGGCTACACCTTC
>TRBD1|.|TRBV18|TRBJ2-3
CASSPEGAYFSTDTQYF
TGTGCCAGCTCACCAGAGGGGGCATACTTTAGCACAGATACGCAGTATTTT
>TRBD2|.|TRBV5-6|TRBJ2-2
CASSLPPGLAGRGELFF
TGTGCCAGCAGCTTGCCCCCGGGACTAGCGGGACGCGGGGAGCTGTTTTTT
>.|.|TRBV7-2|TRBJ1-1
CASSLGVRTAGTEAFF
TGTGCCAGCAGCTTAGGGGTCCGGACCGCGGGCACTGAAGCTTTCTTT
>TRBD2|.|TRBV7-9|TRBJ2-1
CASSVGSREWNEQFF
TGTGCCAGCAGCGTAGGTTCGCGGGAGTGGAATGAGCAGTTCTTC
>.|.|TRBV19|TRBJ2-1
CASSIWGVNEQFF
TGTGCCAGTAGTATTTGGGGAGTCAATGAGCAGTTCTTC
>.|.|TRBV6-1|TRBJ1-5
CAITPGQRNQPQHF
TGTGCCATAACCCCGGGACAACGGAATCAGCCCCAGCATTTT
>.|.|TRBV4-1|TRBJ1-4
CASSQDSRGREKLFF
TGCGCCAGCAGCCAAGATAGTAGAGGGAGAGAAAAACTGTTTTTT
>.|.|TRBV11-2|TRBJ2-7
CASSFELFNEQYF
TGTGCCAGCAGCTTTGAACTTTTCAACGAGCAGTACTTC
>.|.|TRBV27|TRBJ1-1
CATQMLGGGTEAFF
TGTGCCACCCAGATGCTCGGGGGAGGCACTGAAGCTTTCTTT
>TRBD1|.|TRBV5-1|TRBJ2-2
CASSLGTGLAGELFF
TGCGCCAGCAGCTTGGGGACAGGACTTGCCGGGGAGCTGTTTTTT
>.|.|TRBV27|TRBJ2-7
CASSLWGVEYF
TGTGCCAGCAGTTTATGGGGGGTGGAGTACTTC
>.|.|TRBV7-9|TRBJ2-2
CASSFRRAGELFF
TGTGCCAGCAGCTTCCGGCGGGCCGGGGAGCTGTTTTTT
>TRBD1|.|TRBV10-3|TRBJ2-7
CAISPGQGAYEQYF
TGTGCCATCAGTCCAGGACAGGGGGCCTACGAGCAGTACTTC
>TRBD1|.|TRBV28|TRBJ2-3
CASSGRKGAGDTQYF
TGTGCCAGCAGTGGGCGTAAGGGGGCTGGTGATACGCAGTATTTT
>.|.|TRBV19|TRBJ1-4
CASSVGLQDEKLFF
TGTGCCAGTAGTGTGGGGCTCCAGGATGAAAAACTGTTTTTT
>.|.|TRBV19|TRBJ1-1
CASSIDGVGTEAFF
TGTGCCAGTAGTATAGATGGGGTTGGCACTGAAGCTTTCTTT
>.|.|TRBV27|TRBJ2-5
CASSLSGRRARETQYF
TGTGCCAGCAGTTTATCGGGTCGCAGGGCGCGCGAGACCCAGTACTTC
>.|once|TRBV4-3|TRBJ1-1
CASSQDLGGNTEAFF
TGCGCCAGCAGCCAAGATCTGGGGGGTAACACTGAAGCTTTCTTT